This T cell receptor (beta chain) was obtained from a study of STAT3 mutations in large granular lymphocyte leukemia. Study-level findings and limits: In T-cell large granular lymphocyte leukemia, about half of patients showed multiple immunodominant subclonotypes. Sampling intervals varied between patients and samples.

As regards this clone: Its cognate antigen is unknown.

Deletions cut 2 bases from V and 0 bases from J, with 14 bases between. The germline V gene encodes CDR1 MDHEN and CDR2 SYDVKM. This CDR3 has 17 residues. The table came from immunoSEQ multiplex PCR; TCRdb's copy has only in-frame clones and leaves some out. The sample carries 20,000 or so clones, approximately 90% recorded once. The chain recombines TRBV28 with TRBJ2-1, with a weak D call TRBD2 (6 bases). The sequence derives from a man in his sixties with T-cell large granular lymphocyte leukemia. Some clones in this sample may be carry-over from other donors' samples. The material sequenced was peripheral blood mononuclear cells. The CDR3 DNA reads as TGTGCCAGCAGTTTAGGGGGACTCACGAGCTCCTACAATGAGCAGTTCTTC. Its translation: CASSLGGLTSSYNEQFF. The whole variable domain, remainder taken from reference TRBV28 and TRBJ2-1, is DVKVTQSSRYLVKRTGEKVFLECVQDMDHENMFWYRQDPGLGLRLIYFSYDVKMKEKGDIPEGYSVSREKKERFSLILESASTNQTSMYLCASSLGGLTSSYNEQFFGPGTRLTVL.